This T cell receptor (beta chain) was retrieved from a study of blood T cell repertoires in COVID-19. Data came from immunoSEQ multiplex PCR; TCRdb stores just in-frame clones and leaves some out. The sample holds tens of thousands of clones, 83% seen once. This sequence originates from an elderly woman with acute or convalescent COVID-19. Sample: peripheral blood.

This chain's CDR3 is CASSLRQDGTQYF. The CDR3, as DNA: TGTGCCAGCAGCTTAAGACAGGACGGGACCCAGTACTTC. The gene calls are TRBV7-2 and TRBJ2-5; a weak D match, TRBD1 (6 bases). The CDR3 loop spans 13 amino acids. The V gene's germline CDR1 is SGHTA and CDR2 FQGNSA. Trimming took 2 bases from V and 7 from J, leaving 11 bases between them.